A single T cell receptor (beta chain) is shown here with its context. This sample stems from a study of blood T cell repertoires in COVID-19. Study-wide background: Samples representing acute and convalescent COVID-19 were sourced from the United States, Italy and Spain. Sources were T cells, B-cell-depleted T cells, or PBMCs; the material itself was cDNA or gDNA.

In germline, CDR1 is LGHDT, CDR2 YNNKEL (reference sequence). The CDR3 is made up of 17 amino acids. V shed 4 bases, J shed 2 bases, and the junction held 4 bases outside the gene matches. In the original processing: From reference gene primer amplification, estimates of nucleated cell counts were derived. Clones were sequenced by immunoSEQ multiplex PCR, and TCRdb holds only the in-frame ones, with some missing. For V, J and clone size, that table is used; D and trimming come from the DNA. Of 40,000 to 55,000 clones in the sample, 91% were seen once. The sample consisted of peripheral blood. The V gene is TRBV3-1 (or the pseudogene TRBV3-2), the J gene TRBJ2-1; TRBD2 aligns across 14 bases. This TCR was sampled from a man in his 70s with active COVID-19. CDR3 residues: CASSPWTSGGTYNEQFF. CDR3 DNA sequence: TGTGCCAGCAGCCCCTGGACTAGCGGGGGGACCTACAATGAGCAGTTCTTC.